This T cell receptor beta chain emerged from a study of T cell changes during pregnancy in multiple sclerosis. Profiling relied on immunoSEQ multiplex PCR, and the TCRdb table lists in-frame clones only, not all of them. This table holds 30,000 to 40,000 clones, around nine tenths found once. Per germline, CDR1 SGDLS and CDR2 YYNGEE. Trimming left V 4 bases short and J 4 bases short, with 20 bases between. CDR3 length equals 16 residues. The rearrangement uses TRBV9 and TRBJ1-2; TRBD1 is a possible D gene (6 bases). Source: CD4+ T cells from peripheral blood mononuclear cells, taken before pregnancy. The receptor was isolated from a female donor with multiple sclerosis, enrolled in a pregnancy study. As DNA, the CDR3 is TGTGCCAGCAGCCGCGCGGGGGCAGGTCGCACCTATGGCTACACCTTC. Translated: CASSRAGAGRTYGYTF.